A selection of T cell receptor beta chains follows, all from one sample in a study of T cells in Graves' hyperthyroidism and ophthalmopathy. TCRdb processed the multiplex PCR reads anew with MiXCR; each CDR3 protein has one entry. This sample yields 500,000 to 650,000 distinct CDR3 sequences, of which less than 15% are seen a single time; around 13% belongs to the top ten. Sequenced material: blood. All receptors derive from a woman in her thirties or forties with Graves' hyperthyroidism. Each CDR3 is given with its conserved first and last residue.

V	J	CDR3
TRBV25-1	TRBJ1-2	CASSDQGQNYGYTF
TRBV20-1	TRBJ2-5	CSARIGAETQYF
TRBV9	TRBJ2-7	CASSVVRVYEQYF
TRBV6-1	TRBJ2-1	CASRLAGNNEQFF
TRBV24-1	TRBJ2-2	CATRSGMAGELFF
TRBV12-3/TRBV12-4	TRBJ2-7	CASRGTPGGEQYF
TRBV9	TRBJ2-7	CASSIGLAASWEQYF
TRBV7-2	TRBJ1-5	CASSLSFGVQPQHF
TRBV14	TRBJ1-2	CASSPPGIGYTF
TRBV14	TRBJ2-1	CASSQVKRLAGGDEQFF
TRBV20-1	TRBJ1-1	CSAPKIPAAFF
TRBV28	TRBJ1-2	CASSHHLQGDDYGYTF
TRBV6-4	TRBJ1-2	CASSDSKGVKGYGYTF
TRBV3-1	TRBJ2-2	CASSQGPLKTGELFF
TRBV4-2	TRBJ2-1	CASSHGTPGNEQFF
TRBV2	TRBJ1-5	CASSRQGADNQPQHF
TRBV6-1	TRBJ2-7	CASRRQGEQYF
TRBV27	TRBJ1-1	CASNNMGEGLNTEAFF
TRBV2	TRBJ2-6	CASQGVIPRGANVLTF
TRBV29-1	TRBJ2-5	CSVTTLAGGKRGETQYF
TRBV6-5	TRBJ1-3	CASSYSFTGAAGNTIYF
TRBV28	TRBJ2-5	CASRRRETQYF
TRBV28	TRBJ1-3	CASSTGRYSGNTIYF
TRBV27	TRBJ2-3	CASTAASRTDTQYF
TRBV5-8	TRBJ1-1	CASSPHRGLNTEAFF
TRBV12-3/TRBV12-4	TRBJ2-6	CASSQTGLSGANVLTF
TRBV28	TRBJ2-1	CASSLGPPAYNEQFF
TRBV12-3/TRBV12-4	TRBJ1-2	CASSFEDYGYTF
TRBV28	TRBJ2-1	CASSMTGDSSYNEQFF
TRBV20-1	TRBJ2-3	CSAGTSKSTDTQYF
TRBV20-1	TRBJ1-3	CSARDRLSSGNTIYF
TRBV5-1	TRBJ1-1	CASSSGTGTTEAFF
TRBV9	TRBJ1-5	CASSAGTGGPQPQHF
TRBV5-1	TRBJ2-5	CASSLTGGPRETQYF
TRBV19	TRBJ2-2	CASYSAPRGRQGSRAGELFF
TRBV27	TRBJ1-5	CASGGDRDQPQHF
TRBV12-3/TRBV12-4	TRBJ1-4	CASSTGTGQEKLFF
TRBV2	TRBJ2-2	CASTLTPSGTGELFF
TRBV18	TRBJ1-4	CASSPRGTDNEKLFF
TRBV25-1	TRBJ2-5	CASSDGGEETQYF
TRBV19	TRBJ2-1	CASSSRGETSGRRYEQFF
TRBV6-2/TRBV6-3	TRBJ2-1	CASSPSPGLNEQFF
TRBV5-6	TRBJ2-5	CASSLSSPVETQYF
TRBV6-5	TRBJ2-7	CASSYSVLAGNYEQYF
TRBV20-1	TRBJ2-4	CSASQGENIQYF
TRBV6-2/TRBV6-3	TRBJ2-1	CASSPGQGLHEQFF
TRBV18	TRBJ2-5	CASSPPSQDLETQYF
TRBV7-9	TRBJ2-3	CASTPSPDTQYF
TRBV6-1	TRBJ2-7	CASSGSGNYEQYF
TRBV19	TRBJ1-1	CASSISSGTEAFF
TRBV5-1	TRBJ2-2	CASSLGTRENTGELFF
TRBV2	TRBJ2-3	CASSYGTTGDTQYF
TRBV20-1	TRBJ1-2	CSARGRNQYGYTF
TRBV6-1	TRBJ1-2	CASRKGQDYGYTF
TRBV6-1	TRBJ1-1	CASSATGVMTEAFF